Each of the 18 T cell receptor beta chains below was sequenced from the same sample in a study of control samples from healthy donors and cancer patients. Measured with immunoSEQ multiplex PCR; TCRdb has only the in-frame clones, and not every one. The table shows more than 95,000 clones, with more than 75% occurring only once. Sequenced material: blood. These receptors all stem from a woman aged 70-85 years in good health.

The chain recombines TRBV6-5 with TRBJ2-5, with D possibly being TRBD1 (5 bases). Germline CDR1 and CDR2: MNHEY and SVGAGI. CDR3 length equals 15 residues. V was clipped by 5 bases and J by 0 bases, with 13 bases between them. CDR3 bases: TGTGCCAGCAGTCCCTCGACAGCCTACCAAGAGACCCAGTACTTC. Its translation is CASSPSTAYQETQYF.

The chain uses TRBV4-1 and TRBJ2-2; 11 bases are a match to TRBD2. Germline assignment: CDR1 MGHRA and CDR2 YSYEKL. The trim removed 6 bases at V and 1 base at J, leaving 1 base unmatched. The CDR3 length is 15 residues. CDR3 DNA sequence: TGCGCCAGCAGAGGGACTAGCGGGAACACCGGGGAGCTGTTTTTT. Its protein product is CASRGTSGNTGELFF.

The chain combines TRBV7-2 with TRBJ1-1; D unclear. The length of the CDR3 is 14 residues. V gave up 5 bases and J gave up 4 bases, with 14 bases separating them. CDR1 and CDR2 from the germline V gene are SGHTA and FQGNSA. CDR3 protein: CASSPQGFGTEAFF. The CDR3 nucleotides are TGTGCCAGCAGCCCCCAAGGTTTCGGCACTGAAGCTTTCTTT.

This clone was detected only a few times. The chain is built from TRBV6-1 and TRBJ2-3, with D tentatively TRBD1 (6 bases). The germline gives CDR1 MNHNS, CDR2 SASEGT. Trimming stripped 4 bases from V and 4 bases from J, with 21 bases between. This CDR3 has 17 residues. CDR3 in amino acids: CASSVKRPGQVADTQYF. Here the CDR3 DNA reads TGTGCCAGCAGTGTAAAAAGGCCGGGACAAGTTGCAGATACGCAGTATTTT.

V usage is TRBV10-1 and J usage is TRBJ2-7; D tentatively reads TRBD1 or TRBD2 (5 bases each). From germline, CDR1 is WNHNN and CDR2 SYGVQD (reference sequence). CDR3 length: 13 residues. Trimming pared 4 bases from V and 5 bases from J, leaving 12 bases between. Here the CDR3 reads CASSGQGTNEQYF. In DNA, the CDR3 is TGCGCCAGCAGTGGACAAGGGACGAACGAGCAGTACTTC.

The CDR3 DNA is TGTGCCACCAGTGATTTGGCCGGAGGCTCAACCGGGGAGCTGTTTTTT. Translating it yields CATSDLAGGSTGELFF. The chain has TRBV24-1 and TRBJ2-2, with D perhaps matching TRBD2 (5 bases). CDR3 size: 16 residues. Germline CDR1 is KGHDR and CDR2 is SFDVKD. V was clipped by 0 bases and J by 5 bases, with 12 bases between them.

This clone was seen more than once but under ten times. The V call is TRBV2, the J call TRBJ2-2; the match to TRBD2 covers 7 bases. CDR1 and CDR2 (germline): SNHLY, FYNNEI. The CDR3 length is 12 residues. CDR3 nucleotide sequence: TGTGCGCTGGGGGGGTACACCGGGGAGCTGTTTTTT. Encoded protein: CALGGYTGELFF.

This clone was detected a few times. Here the CDR3 reads CASSYLGGEQYF. In nucleotides, the CDR3 is TGTGCCAGCAGCTACTTAGGCGGCGAGCAGTACTTC. This chain uses TRBV7-9 with TRBJ2-7; no clear D gene. There are 12 residues in the CDR3. The germline V gene has CDR1 SEHNR and CDR2 FQNEAQ (reference sequence). V gave up 4 bases and J gave up 6 bases, with 10 bases separating them.

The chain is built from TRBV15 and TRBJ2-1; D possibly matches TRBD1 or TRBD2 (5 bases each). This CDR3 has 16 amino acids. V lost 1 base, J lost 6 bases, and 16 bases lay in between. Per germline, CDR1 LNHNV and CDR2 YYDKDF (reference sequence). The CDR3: CATSRVRGEPGNEQFF. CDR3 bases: TGTGCCACCAGCAGAGTGAGGGGAGAGCCGGGCAATGAGCAGTTCTTC.

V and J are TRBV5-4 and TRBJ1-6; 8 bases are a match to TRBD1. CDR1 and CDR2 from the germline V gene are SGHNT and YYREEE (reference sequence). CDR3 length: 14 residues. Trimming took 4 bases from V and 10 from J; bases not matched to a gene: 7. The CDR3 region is CASSRTGSWSPLHF. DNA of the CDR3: TGTGCCAGCAGCCGGACAGGGTCTTGGTCACCCCTCCACTTT.

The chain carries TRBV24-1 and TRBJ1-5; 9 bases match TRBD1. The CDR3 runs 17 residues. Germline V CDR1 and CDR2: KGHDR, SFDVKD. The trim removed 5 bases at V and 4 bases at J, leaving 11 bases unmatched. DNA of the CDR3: TGTGCCACCAGTGTTAGTTTATGGGGGACAGGGAATCAGCCCCAGCATTTT. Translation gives CATSVSLWGTGNQPQHF.

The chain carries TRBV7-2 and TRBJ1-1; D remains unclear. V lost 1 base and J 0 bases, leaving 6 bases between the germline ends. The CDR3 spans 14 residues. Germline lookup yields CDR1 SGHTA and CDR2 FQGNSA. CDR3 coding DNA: TGTGCCAGCAGCTTAGGGTGGGTGAACACTGAAGCTTTCTTT. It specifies CASSLGWVNTEAFF.

The CDR3 DNA reads TGTGCCAGCAGCATTCCGGGGTCCCGGGAGCAGTACTTC. It yields the protein CASSIPGSREQYF. The J gene is TRBJ2-7, the V gene TRBV6-2 or TRBV6-3; perhaps TRBD2 as D (5 bases). V dropped 6 bases and J dropped 7 bases, with 16 bases sitting between them. Germline V lookup: CDR1 MNHEY, CDR2 SVGEGT. The CDR3 spans 13 residues.

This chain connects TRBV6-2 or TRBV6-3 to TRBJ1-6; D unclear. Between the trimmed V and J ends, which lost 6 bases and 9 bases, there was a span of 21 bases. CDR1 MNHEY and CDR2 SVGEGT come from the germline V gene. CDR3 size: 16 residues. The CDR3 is CASSLTGLPPASPLHF. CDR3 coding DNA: TGTGCCAGCAGCCTAACCGGGCTCCCCCCGGCTTCACCCCTCCACTTT.

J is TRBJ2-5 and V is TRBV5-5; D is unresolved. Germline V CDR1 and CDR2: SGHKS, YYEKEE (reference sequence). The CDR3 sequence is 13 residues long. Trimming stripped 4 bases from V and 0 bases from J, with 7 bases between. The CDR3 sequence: CASSPWYQETQYF. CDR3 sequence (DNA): TGTGCCAGCAGCCCCTGGTACCAAGAGACCCAGTACTTC.

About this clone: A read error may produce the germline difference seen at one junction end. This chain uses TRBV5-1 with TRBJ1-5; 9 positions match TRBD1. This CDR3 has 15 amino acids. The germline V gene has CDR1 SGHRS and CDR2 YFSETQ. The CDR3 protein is CANSFGTGHNQPQHF. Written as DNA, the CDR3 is TGCGCCAACAGCTTTGGGACAGGGCACAATCAGCCCCAGCATTTT. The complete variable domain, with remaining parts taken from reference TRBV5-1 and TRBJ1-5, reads KAGVTQTPRYLIKTRGQQVTLSCSPISGHRSVSWYQQTPGQGLQFLFEYFSETQRNKGNFPGRFSGRQFSNSRSEMNVSTLELGDSALYLCANSFGTGHNQPQHFGDGTRLSIL.

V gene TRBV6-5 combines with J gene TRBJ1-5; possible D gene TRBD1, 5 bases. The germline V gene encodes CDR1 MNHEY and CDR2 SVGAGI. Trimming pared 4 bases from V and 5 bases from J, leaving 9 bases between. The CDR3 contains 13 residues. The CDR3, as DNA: TGTGCCAGCAGTTCCAGGGAACATCAGCCCCAGCATTTT. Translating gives CASSSREHQPQHF.

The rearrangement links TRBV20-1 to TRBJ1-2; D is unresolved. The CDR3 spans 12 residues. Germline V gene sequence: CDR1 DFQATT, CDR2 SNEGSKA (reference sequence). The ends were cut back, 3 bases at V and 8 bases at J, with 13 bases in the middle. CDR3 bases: TGCAGTGCTAGTCGGCAGTCGGCGGGCTACACCTTC. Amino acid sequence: CSASRQSAGYTF.